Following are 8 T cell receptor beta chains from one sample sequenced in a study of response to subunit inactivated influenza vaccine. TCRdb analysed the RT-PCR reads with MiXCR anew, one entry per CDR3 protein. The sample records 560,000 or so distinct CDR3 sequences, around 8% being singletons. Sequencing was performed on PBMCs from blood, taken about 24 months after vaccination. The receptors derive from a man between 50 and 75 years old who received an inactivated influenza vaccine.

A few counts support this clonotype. In DNA, the CDR3 is TGTGCCAGCAGCCCCCCTAACTTCTACGAGCAGTACTTC. This sequence encodes CASSPPNFYEQYF. The genes are TRBV7-9 and TRBJ2-7, with D unclear. Germline V gene data show CDR1 as SEHNR and CDR2 as FQNEAQ (reference sequence). Trimming pared 5 bases from V and 3 bases from J, leaving 11 bases between. The CDR3 has 13 residues.

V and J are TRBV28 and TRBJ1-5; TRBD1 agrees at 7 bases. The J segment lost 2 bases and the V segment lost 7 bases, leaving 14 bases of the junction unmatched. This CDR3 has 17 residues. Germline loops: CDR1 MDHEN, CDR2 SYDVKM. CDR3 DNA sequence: TGTGCCAGCAACCTCCCCTGGGACAGACAAGGCAATCAGCCCCAGCATTTT. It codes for CASNLPWDRQGNQPQHF.

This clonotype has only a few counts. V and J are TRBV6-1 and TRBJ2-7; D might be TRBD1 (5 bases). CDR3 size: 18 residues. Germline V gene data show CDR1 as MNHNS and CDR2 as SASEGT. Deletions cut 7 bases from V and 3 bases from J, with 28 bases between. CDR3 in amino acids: CASTPGVGLGAQNYEQYF. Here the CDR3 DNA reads TGTGCCAGCACCCCCGGCGTCGGTCTTGGGGCCCAGAACTACGAGCAGTACTTC.

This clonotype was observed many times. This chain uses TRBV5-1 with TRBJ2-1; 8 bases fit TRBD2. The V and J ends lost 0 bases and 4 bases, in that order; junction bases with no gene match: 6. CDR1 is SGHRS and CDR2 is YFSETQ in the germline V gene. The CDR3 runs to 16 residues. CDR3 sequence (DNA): TGCGCCAGCAGCTTGGCCAGGCTAGCGGGTTACAATGAGCAGTTCTTC. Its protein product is CASSLARLAGYNEQFF.

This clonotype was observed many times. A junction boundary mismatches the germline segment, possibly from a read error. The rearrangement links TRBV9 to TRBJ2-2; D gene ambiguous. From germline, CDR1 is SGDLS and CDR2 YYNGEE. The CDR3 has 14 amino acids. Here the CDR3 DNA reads TGTGCCAGCAGCGTAGATCTGAACTCCGGGGAGCTGTTTTTT. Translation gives CASSVDLNSGELFF.

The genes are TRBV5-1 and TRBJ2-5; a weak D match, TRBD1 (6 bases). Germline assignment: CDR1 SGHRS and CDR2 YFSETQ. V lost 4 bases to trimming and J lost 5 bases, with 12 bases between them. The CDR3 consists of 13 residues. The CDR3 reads CASSTGTSETQYF. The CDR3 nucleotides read TGCGCCAGCAGCACCGGGACATCGGAGACCCAGTACTTC.

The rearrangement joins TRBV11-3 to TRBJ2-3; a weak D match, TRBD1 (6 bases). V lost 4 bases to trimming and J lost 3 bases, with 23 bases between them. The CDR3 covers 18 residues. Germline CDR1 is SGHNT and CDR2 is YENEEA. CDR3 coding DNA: TGTGCCAGCAGCTCGTCCTCAGAGGGGGTGATAAGAACAGATACGCAGTATTTT. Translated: CASSSSSEGVIRTDTQYF.

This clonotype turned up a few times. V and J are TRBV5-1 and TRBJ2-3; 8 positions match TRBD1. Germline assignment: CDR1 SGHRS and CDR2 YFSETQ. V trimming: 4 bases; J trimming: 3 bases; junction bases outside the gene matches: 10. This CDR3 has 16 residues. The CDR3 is CASSPGQGVWTDTQYF. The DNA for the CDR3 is TGCGCCAGCAGCCCCGGACAGGGTGTTTGGACAGATACGCAGTATTTT.